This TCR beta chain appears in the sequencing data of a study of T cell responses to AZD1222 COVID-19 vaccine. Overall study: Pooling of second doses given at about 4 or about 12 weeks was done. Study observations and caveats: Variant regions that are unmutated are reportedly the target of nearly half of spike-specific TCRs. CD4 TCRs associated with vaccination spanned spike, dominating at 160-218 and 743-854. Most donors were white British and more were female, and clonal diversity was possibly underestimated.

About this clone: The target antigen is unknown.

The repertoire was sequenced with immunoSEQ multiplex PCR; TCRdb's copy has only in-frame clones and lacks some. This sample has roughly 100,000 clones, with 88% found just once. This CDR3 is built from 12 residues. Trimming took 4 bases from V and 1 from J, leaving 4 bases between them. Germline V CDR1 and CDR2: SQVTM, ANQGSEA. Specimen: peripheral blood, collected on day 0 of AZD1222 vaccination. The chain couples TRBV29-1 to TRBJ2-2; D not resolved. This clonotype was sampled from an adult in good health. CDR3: CSVVGNTGELFF. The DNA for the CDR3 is TGCAGCGTTGTTGGGAACACCGGGGAGCTGTTTTTT.